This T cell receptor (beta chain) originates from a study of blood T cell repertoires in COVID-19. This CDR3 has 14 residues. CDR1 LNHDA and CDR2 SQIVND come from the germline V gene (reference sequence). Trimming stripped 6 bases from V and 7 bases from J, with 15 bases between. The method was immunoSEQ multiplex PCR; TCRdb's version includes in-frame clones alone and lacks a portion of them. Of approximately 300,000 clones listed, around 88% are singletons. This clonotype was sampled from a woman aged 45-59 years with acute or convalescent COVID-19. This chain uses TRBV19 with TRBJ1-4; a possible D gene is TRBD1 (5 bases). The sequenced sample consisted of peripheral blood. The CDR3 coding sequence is TGTGCCAGTAGCCTCCTGGCAGGGTCTGAAAAACTGTTTTTT. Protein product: CASSLLAGSEKLFF.